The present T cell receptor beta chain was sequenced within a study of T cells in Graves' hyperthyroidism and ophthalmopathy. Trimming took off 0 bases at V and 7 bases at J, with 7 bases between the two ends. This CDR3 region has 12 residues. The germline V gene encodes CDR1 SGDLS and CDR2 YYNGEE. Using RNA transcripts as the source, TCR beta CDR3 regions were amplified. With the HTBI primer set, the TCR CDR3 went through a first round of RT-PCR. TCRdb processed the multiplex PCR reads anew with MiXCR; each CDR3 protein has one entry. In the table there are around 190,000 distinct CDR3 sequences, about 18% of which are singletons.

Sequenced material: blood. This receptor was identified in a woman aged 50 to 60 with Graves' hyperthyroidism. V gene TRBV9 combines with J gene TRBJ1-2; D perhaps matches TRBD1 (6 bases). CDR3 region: CASSVAGAGYTF. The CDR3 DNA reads TGTGCCAGCAGCGTAGCAGGGGCTGGCTACACCTTC.